This T cell receptor beta chain came from a study of blood T cell repertoires in COVID-19. Study overall: Both acute and convalescent COVID-19 samples were obtained from the United States, Italy and Spain. T cells, B-cell-depleted T cells, or PBMCs supplied cDNA or gDNA.

Someone with COVID-19 had been met by exposed participants within 2 weeks before study entry. Deletions cut 0 bases from V and 4 bases from J, with 10 bases between. CDR1 LGHDT and CDR2 YNNKEL come from the germline V gene (reference sequence). The CDR3 has 15 amino acids. With regard to this clone: Other DNA sequences in the same sample also yield this CDR3.

In the original processing: Amplifying reference gene primers gave estimates of nucleated cell counts. The data were produced by immunoSEQ multiplex PCR, yet TCRdb's version contains in-frame clones alone and is incomplete. Clonal size and the V and J genes are those of that table, whereas D and trimming came from the DNA. The sample carries hundreds of thousands of clones, 80% to 90% recorded once. The specimen sequenced was PBMCs or T cells enriched from blood (not recorded which). This TCR derives from a man over 45 who had been exposed to COVID-19. The chain is built from TRBV3-1 (or the pseudogene TRBV3-2) and TRBJ1-3; D gene ambiguous. CDR3 protein: CASSQDLGGGNTIYF. CDR3 DNA sequence: TGTGCCAGCAGCCAAGATTTGGGCGGGGGAAACACCATATATTTT.